The 27 T cell receptor beta chains below all came from one sample that was sequenced in a study of T cells after yellow fever vaccination (dated by TCRdb to about 2019). Sample treatment or condition, as interpreted from the label and publication: live attenuated yellow fever vaccine strain. The method was 5' RACE. Instrument on record: Illumina NovaSeq 6000. The raw public data were reprocessed by TCRdb itself: fastp quality trimming at Q25, MiXCR clonotype calling, in-frame beta chains only. Rows merge per CDR3 protein into single entries with the most common DNA and genes. This sample holds some 120,000 distinct CDR3 sequences; roughly 10% were observed only once. Less than 40% of the sample comes from the top ten. The sample was CD8+ T cells sorted from PBMCs, taken on the day of the yellow fever booster vaccination. Receptor source: a man aged 18 to 35 who received the YFV17D yellow fever vaccine.

In its sample, this clonotype was seen many times. V is TRBV7-9 and J is TRBJ2-1; D possibly corresponds to TRBD1 (7 bases). The CDR3 covers 13 residues. V lost 4 bases to trimming and J lost 7 bases, with 11 bases between them. The germline CDR1 and CDR2 sequences are SEHNR and FQNEAQ (reference sequence). The CDR3 DNA reads as TGTGCCAGCAGCTGGGGGGACAGTAATGAGCAGTTCTTC. Its translation is CASSWGDSNEQFF.

This rearrangement joins TRBV4-1 to TRBJ2-1; D not certain. Between the trimmed V and J ends, which lost 1 base and 4 bases, there was a span of 8 bases. CDR3 length: 14 residues. CDR1 and CDR2 (germline): MGHRA, YSYEKL. This chain's CDR3 is CASSQGDLYNEQFF. The CDR3, as DNA: TGCGCCAGCAGCCAAGGAGACCTATACAATGAGCAGTTCTTC.

V usage is TRBV4-1 and J usage is TRBJ2-5, with a weak D call TRBD2 (5 bases). Germline assignment: CDR1 MGHRA and CDR2 YSYEKL. CDR3 length equals 15 residues. V was cut by 3 bases and J by 1 base, with 12 bases left in between. The CDR3 nucleotides read TGCGCCAGCAGCCACCCAGGCGGACTCCAAGAGACCCAGTACTTC. It specifies CASSHPGGLQETQYF.

This clonotype was seen only a few times. The V gene is TRBV4-1, the J gene TRBJ2-7; D gene ambiguous. Germline V gene lookup returns CDR1 MGHRA and CDR2 YSYEKL. The CDR3 has 14 amino acids. V gave up 1 base and J gave up 2 bases, with 9 bases separating them. The CDR3 bases are TGCGCCAGCAGCCAAGTTCATGGCCCCTACGAGCAGTACGTC. Translating gives CASSQVHGPYEQYV.

This clonotype was counted a few times. Here the CDR3 reads CASRGKSGNQPQHF. CDR3 nucleotides: TGTGCCAGCCGGGGTAAATCAGGCAATCAGCCCCAGCATTTT. The V gene is TRBV27, the J gene TRBJ1-5; D gene unclear. Trimming took 8 bases from V and 2 from J, leaving 13 bases between them. The germline CDR1 and CDR2 sequences are MNHEY and SMNVEV (reference sequence). The CDR3 runs 14 residues.

This chain connects TRBV6-5 to TRBJ2-5; no firm D call. Germline lookup yields CDR1 MNHEY and CDR2 SVGAGI. V lost 4 bases and J lost 2, with 8 bases in between. The CDR3 totals 13 residues. The CDR3 reads CASSSPRQETQYF. The CDR3, as DNA: TGTGCCAGCAGTTCCCCGAGGCAAGAGACCCAGTACTTC.

The chain combines TRBV4-1 with TRBJ1-1; D gene unclear. This CDR3 has 13 amino acids. V lost 2 bases to trimming and J lost 0 bases, with 4 bases between them. Germline V CDR1 and CDR2: MGHRA, YSYEKL. CDR3 sequence: CASSQLVNTEAFF. The CDR3 DNA sequence: TGCGCCAGCAGCCAATTGGTGAACACTGAAGCTTTCTTT.

The rearrangement joins TRBV6-2 or TRBV6-3 to TRBJ2-1; 12 bases line up with TRBD1. Germline-derived CDR1 and CDR2 are MNHEY and SVGEGT. The CDR3 runs to 14 residues. The V segment lost 5 bases and the J segment 8 bases; nucleotides outside the gene matches: 4. The CDR3 region is CASSGGTGGYEQFF. CDR3 coding DNA: TGTGCCAGCAGTGGCGGGACAGGGGGCTATGAGCAGTTCTTC.

The rearrangement joins TRBV7-9 to TRBJ1-1; 8 nucleotides match TRBD1. The CDR3 spans 16 residues. After removal of 3 bases from V and 11 bases from J, the junction contained 17 bases not matched to a gene. The germline V gene has CDR1 SEHNR and CDR2 FQNEAQ (reference sequence). In nucleotides, the CDR3 is TGTGCCAGCAGCTTTACACCGGGACAGGCCCCTCGGGGGGCTTTCTTT. Translation: CASSFTPGQAPRGAFF. Variable domain in full (rest from reference TRBV7-9 and TRBJ1-1): DTGVSQNPRHKITKRGQNVTFRCDPISEHNRLYWYRQTLGQGPEFLTYFQNEAQLEKSRLLSDRFSAERPKGSFSTLEIQRTEQGDSAMYLCASSFTPGQAPRGAFFGQGTRLTVV.

J is TRBJ2-4 and V is TRBV4-1, with 7 bases identical to TRBD2. CDR1 is MGHRA, CDR2 YSYEKL, per germline. This CDR3 comprises 18 residues. V lost 0 bases to trimming and J lost 0 bases; unmatched junction nucleotides: 8. CDR3 residues: CASSQDPGTTLAKNIQYF. The DNA for the CDR3 is TGCGCCAGCAGCCAAGACCCCGGGACTACTCTAGCCAAAAACATTCAGTACTTC.

This clonotype came up once. In DNA form, the CDR3 reads TGCGCCAGCAGCCAAGTTGCGGGGCGGGGGTCCTACGAGCAGTACGTC. This codes for CASSQVAGRGSYEQYV. The genes are TRBV4-1 and TRBJ2-7; 7 nucleotides align to TRBD2. Germline V gene sequence: CDR1 MGHRA, CDR2 YSYEKL. The ends lost 1 base at V and 1 base at J; junction bases unmatched: 7. This CDR3 is built from 16 residues.

The table lists this clonotype with a few counts. The rearrangement links TRBV28 to TRBJ2-5; either TRBD1 or TRBD2 may supply D (7 bases each). From germline, CDR1 is MDHEN and CDR2 SYDVKM. The CDR3 runs to 16 residues. V lost 3 bases, J lost 2 bases, and 16 bases lay in between. CDR3 DNA sequence: TGTGCCAGCAGTTTGAAATTCCAGGGGGGGCAAGAGACCCAGTACTTC. Translating gives CASSLKFQGGQETQYF.

This clonotype showed up just a few times. The CDR3 protein is CASSDLGVGMNTEAFF. CDR3 coding DNA: TGTGCCAGCAGCGACCTTGGGGTGGGCATGAACACTGAAGCTTTCTTT. The chain has TRBV7-9 and TRBJ1-1; D gene uncertain. The CDR3 is 16 residues long. Trimming removed 5 bases from V and 0 bases from J, with 16 bases in between. In germline, CDR1 is SEHNR, CDR2 FQNEAQ (reference sequence).

This clonotype was detected only a few times. The chain employs TRBV20-1 and TRBJ2-7; weak D call: TRBD1 (5 bases). The germline V and J ends were trimmed by 0 bases and 1 base, with 7 bases remaining between them. The V gene's germline CDR1 is DFQATT and CDR2 SNEGSKA (reference sequence). This CDR3 region has 13 residues. The chain's CDR3 is CSARDSGSYEQYF. DNA for the CDR3: TGCAGTGCTAGAGATTCAGGGTCCTACGAGCAGTACTTC.

There are many counts of this clonotype. The V and J genes are TRBV5-1 and TRBJ2-2, with D possibly TRBD1 on 6 matching bases. V was trimmed by 0 bases and J by 4 bases, leaving 16 bases between them. Per the germline V gene, CDR1 is SGHRS and CDR2 is YFSETQ. This CDR3 spans 17 amino acids. CDR3 region: CASSLALWQGSTGELFF. CDR3 bases: TGCGCCAGCAGCTTGGCCTTATGGCAGGGGAGCACCGGGGAGCTGTTTTTT.

This clonotype was seen more than once but under ten times. The CDR3 spells CASSLSGGPYNEQFF. As DNA, the CDR3 is TGTGCCAGCAGCTTAAGTGGGGGGCCCTACAATGAGCAGTTCTTC. The V call is TRBV7-3, the J call TRBJ2-1, with D perhaps given as TRBD1 or TRBD2 (6 bases each). V was cut by 1 base and J by 2 bases, with 9 bases left in between. The length of the CDR3 is 15 residues. Germline CDR1 SGHTA, CDR2 FQGTGA.

The chain couples TRBV30 to TRBJ2-7; the D call may be TRBD1 or TRBD2 (5 bases each). Germline CDR1 GTSNPN, CDR2 SVGIG (reference sequence). The CDR3 consists of 11 residues. The V end lost 8 bases, the J end lost 3 bases, and 11 bases lay between the germline ends. CDR3 amino acids: CARGAGYEQYF. CDR3 coding DNA: TGTGCCCGAGGGGCCGGCTACGAGCAGTACTTC. The complete variable domain, with remaining parts taken from reference TRBV30 and TRBJ2-7, reads SQTIHQWPATLVQPVGSPLSLECTVEGTSNPNLYWYRQAAGRGLQLLFYSVGIGQISSEVPQNLSASRPQDRQFILSSKKLLLSDSGFYLCARGAGYEQYFGPGTRLTVT.

The CDR3, as DNA: TGCGCCAGCAATCTGGCAGGGAACACTGAAGCTTTCTTT. Its protein product is CASNLAGNTEAFF. This chain joins TRBV5-1 and TRBJ1-1; D unresolved. The CDR3 has 13 amino acids. The V end was cut by 6 bases, the J end by 1 base, with 10 bases between. Germline CDR1 is SGHRS and CDR2 is YFSETQ.

This clonotype was seen a few times. The chain has TRBV5-1 and TRBJ1-1; perhaps TRBD1 as D (6 bases). Trimming left V 0 bases short and J 2 bases short, with 20 bases between. Per germline, CDR1 SGHRS and CDR2 YFSETQ. The CDR3 is made up of 18 amino acids. CDR3 amino acids: CASSLGQANVAENTEAFF. CDR3 DNA sequence: TGCGCCAGCAGCTTGGGACAGGCGAACGTAGCGGAAAACACTGAAGCTTTCTTT.

V usage is TRBV5-6 and J usage is TRBJ1-1, with 7 bases lining up with TRBD1. The CDR3 is made up of 14 amino acids. Germline values: CDR1 SGHDT, CDR2 YYEEEE. V shed 5 bases, J shed 1 base, and the junction held 5 bases outside the gene matches. CDR3 amino acids: CASRRTGPNTEAFF. CDR3 nucleotide sequence: TGTGCCAGCAGGAGGACAGGACCGAACACTGAAGCTTTCTTT.

This chain joins TRBV24-1 and TRBJ1-2; D ambiguous. CDR3 length: 15 residues. The V and J ends lost 5 bases and 0 bases respectively, with 12 bases between them. CDR1 KGHDR and CDR2 SFDVKD come from the germline V gene. CDR3 amino acids: CATSGPDGANYGYTF. The CDR3 DNA reads TGTGCCACCAGTGGACCGGACGGAGCTAACTATGGCTACACCTTC.

This clonotype was recorded many times. The chain carries TRBV21-1 and TRBJ2-5. TRBV21-1 is a documented pseudogene. The CDR3 extends over 16 amino acids. The CDR3 spells CASSKERSEPQETQYF. The CDR3, as DNA: TGTGCCAGCAGCAAAGAGAGGTCAGAACCCCAAGAGACCCAGTACTTC.

This clonotype was counted between two and nine times. This chain links TRBV12-3 or TRBV12-4 with TRBJ2-3; D is possibly TRBD2 (6 bases). This CDR3 is built from 16 residues. The V end lost 5 bases, the J end lost 3 bases, and 18 bases lay between the germline ends. The CDR3 loop is CASSPFDAGPTDTQYF. In nucleotides, the CDR3 is TGTGCCAGCAGTCCTTTCGACGCGGGGCCAACAGATACGCAGTATTTT.

The table lists this clonotype with a few counts. V usage is TRBV6-4 and J usage is TRBJ2-1, with D perhaps TRBD1 (8 bases). The length of the CDR3 is 14 residues. Between the trimmed V and J ends, which lost 6 bases and 7 bases, there was a span of 16 bases. Germline-derived CDR1 and CDR2 are MRHNA and SNTAGT. The CDR3 DNA sequence: TGTGCCAGCAGCCAGACAGGGGAGGGAAATGAGCAGTTCTTC. Its protein is CASSQTGEGNEQFF.

This clonotype was counted many times. The chain combines TRBV7-8 with TRBJ1-1; D unresolved. The CDR3 consists of 14 residues. Germline V gene sequence: CDR1 SGHVS, CDR2 FQNEAQ. Between the trimmed V and J ends, which lost 6 bases and 4 bases, there was a span of 15 bases. This CDR3 reads CASSYRAGSTEAFF. The CDR3, as DNA: TGTGCCAGCAGTTACCGTGCGGGCAGCACTGAAGCTTTCTTT.

This chain connects TRBV12-3 or TRBV12-4 to TRBJ1-2, with D unclear. This CDR3 region has 16 residues. V was trimmed by 0 bases and J by 4 bases, leaving 15 bases between them. CDR3 protein: CASSLAHGEWGYGYTF. The DNA of the CDR3 is TGTGCCAGCAGTTTAGCGCATGGGGAATGGGGCTATGGCTACACCTTC.

This clonotype was seen a handful of times. In DNA, the CDR3 is TGTGCCAGCAGCTTAGCGCGCAGGGACTACATACATTACGAGCAGTACTTC. Protein product: CASSLARRDYIHYEQYF. V and J are TRBV7-9 and TRBJ2-7, with 7 positions matching TRBD2. Trimming removed 0 bases from V and 4 bases from J; junction bases left unmatched: 12. The V gene's germline CDR1 is SEHNR and CDR2 FQNEAQ (reference sequence). The CDR3 consists of 17 residues.